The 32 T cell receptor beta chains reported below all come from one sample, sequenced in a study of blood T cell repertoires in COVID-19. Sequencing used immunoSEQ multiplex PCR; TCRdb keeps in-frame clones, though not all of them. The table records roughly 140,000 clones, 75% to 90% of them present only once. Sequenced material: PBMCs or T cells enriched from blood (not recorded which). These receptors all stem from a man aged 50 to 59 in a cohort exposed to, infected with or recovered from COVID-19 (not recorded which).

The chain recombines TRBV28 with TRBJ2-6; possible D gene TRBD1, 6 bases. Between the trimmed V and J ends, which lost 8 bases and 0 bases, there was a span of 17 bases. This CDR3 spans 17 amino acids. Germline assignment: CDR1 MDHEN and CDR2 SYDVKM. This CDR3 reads CASLLRGPLSGANVLTF. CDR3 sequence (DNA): TGTGCCAGCCTCCTCAGGGGTCCCCTCTCTGGGGCCAACGTCCTGACTTTC.

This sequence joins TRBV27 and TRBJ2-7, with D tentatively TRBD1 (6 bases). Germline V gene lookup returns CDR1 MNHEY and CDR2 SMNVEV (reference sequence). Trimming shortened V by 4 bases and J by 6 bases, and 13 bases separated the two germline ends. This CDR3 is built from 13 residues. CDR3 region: CASSSSTGSEQYF. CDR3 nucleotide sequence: TGTGCCAGCAGTTCTTCAACAGGGTCCGAGCAGTACTTC.

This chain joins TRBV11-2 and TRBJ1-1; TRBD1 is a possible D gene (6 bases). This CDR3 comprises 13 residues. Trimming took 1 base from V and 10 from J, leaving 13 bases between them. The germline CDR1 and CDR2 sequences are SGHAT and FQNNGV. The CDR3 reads CASSLGLGTIAFF. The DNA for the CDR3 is TGTGCCAGCAGCTTAGGACTTGGGACAATAGCTTTCTTT.

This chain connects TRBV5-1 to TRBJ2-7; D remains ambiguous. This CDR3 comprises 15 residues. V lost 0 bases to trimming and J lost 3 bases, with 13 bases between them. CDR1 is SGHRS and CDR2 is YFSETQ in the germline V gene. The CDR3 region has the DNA TGCGCCAGCAGCTTGGCCAAAGGAGAGATCTACGAGCAGTACTTC. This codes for CASSLAKGEIYEQYF.

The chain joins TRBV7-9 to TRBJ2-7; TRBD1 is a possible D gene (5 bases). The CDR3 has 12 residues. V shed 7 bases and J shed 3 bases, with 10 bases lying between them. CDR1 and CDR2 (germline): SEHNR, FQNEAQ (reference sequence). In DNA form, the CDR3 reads TGTGCCAGCAACGGGCAGGGCTACGAGCAGTACTTC. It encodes CASNGQGYEQYF.

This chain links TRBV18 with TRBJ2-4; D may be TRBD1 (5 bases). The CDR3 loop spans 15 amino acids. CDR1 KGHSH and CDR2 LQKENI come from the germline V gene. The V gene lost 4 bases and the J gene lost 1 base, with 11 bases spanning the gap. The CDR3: CASSLGLQAKNIQYF. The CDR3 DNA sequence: TGTGCCAGCTCACTGGGGCTACAGGCCAAAAACATTCAGTACTTC.

In DNA form, the CDR3 reads TGTGCCAGCAGCCCATGGACAGGGGCAGCTTTCTTT. It is translated as CASSPWTGAAFF. The rearrangement links TRBV3-1 (or the pseudogene TRBV3-2) to TRBJ1-1; 9 positions agree with TRBD1. The germline V gene has CDR1 LGHDT and CDR2 YNNKEL (reference sequence). The CDR3 has 12 amino acids. Trimming removed 4 bases from V and 10 bases from J; junction bases left unmatched: 4.

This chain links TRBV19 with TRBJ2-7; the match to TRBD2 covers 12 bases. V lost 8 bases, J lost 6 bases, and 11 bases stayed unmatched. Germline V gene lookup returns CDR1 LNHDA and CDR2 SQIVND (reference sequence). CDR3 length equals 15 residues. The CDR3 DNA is TGTGCCAGTCGAACTAGCGGGAGGTTGTCAGGCGAGCAGTACTTC. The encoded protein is CASRTSGRLSGEQYF.

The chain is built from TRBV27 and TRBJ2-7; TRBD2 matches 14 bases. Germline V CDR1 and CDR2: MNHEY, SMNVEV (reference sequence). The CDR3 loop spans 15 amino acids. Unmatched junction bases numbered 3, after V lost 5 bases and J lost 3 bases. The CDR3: CASSMGTSGSYEQYF. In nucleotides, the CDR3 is TGTGCCAGCAGTATGGGGACTAGCGGGAGCTACGAGCAGTACTTC.

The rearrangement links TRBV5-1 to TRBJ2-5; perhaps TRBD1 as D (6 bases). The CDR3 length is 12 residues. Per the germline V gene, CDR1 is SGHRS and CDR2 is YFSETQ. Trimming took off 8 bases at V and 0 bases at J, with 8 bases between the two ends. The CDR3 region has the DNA TGCGCCAGTAGGACAGACCAAGAGACCCAGTACTTC. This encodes CASRTDQETQYF.

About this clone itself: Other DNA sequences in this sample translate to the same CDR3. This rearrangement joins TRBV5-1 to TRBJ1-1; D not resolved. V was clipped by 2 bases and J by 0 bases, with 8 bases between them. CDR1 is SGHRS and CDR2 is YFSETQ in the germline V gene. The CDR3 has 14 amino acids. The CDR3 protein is CASSLEGLNTEAFF. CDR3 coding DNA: TGCGCCAGCAGCTTAGAGGGCCTGAACACTGAAGCTTTCTTT.

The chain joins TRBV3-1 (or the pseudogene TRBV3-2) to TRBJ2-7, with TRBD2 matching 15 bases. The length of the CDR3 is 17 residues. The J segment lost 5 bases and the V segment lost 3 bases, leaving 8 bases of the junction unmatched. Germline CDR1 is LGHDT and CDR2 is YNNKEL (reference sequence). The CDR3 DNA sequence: TGTGCCAGCAGCCACCTGAGGGGACTAGCGGGGGGAAACGAGCAGTACTTC. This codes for CASSHLRGLAGGNEQYF.

The CDR3, as DNA: TGTGCCAGCTCACCACCGAGCGGCCTGATCACCGGGGAGCTGTTTTTT. Protein: CASSPPSGLITGELFF. This rearrangement joins TRBV18 to TRBJ2-2, with D possibly being TRBD2 (5 bases). Germline V CDR1 and CDR2: KGHSH, LQKENI. Trimming removed 0 bases at V and 4 bases at J, with 12 bases between. CDR3 size: 16 residues.

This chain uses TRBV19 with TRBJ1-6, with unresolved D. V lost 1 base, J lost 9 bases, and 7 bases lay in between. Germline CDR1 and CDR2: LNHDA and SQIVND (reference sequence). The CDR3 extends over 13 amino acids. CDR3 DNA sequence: TGTGCCAGTAGTATAGGACAAGTTTCACCCCTCCACTTT. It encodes CASSIGQVSPLHF.

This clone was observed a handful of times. DNA for the CDR3: TGTGCCAGCAGCCAAGAAGGTCCGGGTTTCATTCAGTACTTC. Protein sequence: CASSQEGPGFIQYF. The rearrangement joins TRBV14 to TRBJ2-4, with D unclear. V lost 0 bases, J lost 9 bases, and 12 bases lay in between. The CDR3 length is 14 residues. The V gene's germline CDR1 is SGHDN and CDR2 FVKESK. The entire variable domain, with the rest obtained from reference TRBV14 and TRBJ2-4, is as follows: EAGVTQFPSHSVIEKGQTVTLRCDPISGHDNLYWYRRVMGKEIKFLLHFVKESKQDESGMPNNRFLAERTGGTYSTLKVQPAELEDSGVYFCASSQEGPGFIQYFGAGTRLSVL.

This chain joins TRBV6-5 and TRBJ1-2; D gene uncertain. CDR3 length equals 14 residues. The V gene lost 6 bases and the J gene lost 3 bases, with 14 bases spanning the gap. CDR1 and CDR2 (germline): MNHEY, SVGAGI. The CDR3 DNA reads TGTGCCAGCAGCCGTCGCGCAGAGGACTATGGCTACACCTTC. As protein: CASSRRAEDYGYTF.

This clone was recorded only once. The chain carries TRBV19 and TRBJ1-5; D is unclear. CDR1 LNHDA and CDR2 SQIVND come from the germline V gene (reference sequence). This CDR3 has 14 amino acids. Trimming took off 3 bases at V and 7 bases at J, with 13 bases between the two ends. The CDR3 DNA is TGTGCCAGTAGTATGGGAGGGAGCGGCCAGCCCCAGCATTTT. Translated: CASSMGGSGQPQHF.

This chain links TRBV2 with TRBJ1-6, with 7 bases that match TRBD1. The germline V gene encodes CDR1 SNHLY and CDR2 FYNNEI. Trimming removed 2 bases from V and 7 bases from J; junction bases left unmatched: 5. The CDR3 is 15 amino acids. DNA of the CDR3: TGTGCCAGCAGTGAAAGAGTGACAGGGAATTCACCCCTCCACTTT. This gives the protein CASSERVTGNSPLHF. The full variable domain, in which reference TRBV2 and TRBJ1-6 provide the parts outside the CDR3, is EPEVTQTPSHQVTQMGQEVILRCVPISNHLYFYWYRQILGQKVEFLVSFYNNEISEKSEIFDDQFSVERPDGSNFTLKIRSTKLEDSAMYFCASSERVTGNSPLHFGNGTRLTVT.

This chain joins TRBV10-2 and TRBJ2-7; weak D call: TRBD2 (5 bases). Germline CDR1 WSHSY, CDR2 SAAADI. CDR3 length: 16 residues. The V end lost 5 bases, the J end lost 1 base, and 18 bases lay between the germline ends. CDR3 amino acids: CASSLPKTGISYEQYF. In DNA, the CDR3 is TGCGCCAGCAGTTTGCCCAAGACCGGGATTTCCTACGAGCAGTACTTC.

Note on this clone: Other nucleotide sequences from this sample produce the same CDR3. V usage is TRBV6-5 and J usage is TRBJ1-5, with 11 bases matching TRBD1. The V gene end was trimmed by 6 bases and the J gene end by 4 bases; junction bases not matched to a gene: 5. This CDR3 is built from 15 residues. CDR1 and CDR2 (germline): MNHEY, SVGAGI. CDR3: CASSPGTGGNQPQHF. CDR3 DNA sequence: TGTGCCAGCAGCCCCGGGACAGGGGGTAATCAGCCCCAGCATTTT.

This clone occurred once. CDR3 in DNA: TGTGCCAGCAGCTCGAGCACCTACAATGAGCAGTTCTTC. This encodes CASSSSTYNEQFF. This chain uses TRBV11-2 with TRBJ2-1, with unresolved D. V was pared by 4 bases and J by 2 bases, with 6 bases between. The CDR3 is made up of 13 amino acids. In germline, CDR1 is SGHAT, CDR2 FQNNGV.

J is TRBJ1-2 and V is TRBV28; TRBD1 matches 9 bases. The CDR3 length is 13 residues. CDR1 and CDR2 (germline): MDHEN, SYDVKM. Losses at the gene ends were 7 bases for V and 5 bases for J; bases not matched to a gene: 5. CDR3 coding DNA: TGTGCCAGCATGACAGGGGGTGGATATGGCTACACCTTC. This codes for CASMTGGGYGYTF.

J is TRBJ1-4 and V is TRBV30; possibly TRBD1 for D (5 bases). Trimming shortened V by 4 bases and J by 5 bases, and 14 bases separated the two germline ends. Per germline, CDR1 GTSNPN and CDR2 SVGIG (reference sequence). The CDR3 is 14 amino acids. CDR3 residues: CAWNLRDLNEKLFF. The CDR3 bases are TGTGCCTGGAACCTGCGGGACCTAAATGAAAAACTGTTTTTT.

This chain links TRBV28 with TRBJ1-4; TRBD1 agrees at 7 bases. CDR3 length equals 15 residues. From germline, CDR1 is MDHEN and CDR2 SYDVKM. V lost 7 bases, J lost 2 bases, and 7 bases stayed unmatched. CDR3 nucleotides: TGTGCCAGCACCTCAGGGGGAGCGACTAATGAAAAACTGTTTTTT. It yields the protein CASTSGGATNEKLFF. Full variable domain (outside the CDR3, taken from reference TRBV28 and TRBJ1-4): DVKVTQSSRYLVKRTGEKVFLECVQDMDHENMFWYRQDPGLGLRLIYFSYDVKMKEKGDIPEGYSVSREKKERFSLILESASTNQTSMYLCASTSGGATNEKLFFGSGTQLSVL.

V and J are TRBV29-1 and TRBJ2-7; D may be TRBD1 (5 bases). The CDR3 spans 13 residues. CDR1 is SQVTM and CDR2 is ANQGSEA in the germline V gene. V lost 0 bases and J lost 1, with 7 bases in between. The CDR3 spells CSVEEDISYEQYF. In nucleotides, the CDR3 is TGCAGCGTTGAAGAGGACATATCCTACGAGCAGTACTTC.

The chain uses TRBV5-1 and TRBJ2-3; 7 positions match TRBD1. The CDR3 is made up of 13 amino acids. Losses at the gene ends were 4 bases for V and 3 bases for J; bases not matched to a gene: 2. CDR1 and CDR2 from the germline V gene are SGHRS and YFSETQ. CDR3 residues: CASSPDRTDTQYF. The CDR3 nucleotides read TGCGCCAGCAGCCCGGACAGGACAGATACGCAGTATTTT.

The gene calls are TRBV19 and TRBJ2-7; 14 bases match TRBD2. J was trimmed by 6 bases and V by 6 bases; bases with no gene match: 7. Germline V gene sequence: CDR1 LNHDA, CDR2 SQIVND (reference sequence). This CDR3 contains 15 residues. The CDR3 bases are TGTGCCAGTAGCGCCCGACTAGCGGGAGGGCCCGAGCAGTACTTC. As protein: CASSARLAGGPEQYF.

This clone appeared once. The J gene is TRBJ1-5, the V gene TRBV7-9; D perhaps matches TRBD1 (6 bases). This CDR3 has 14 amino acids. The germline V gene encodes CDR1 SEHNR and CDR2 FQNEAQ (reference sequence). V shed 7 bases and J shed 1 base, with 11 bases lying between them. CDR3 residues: CASTEGGSNQPQHF. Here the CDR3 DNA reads TGTGCCAGCACCGAGGGGGGGAGCAATCAGCCCCAGCATTTT.

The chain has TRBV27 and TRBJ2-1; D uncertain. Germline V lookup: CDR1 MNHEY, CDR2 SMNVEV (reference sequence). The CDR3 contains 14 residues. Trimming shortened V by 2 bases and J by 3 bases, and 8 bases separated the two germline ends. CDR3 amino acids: CASSLLRSYNEQFF. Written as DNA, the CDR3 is TGTGCCAGCAGTTTACTTCGGAGCTACAATGAGCAGTTCTTC.

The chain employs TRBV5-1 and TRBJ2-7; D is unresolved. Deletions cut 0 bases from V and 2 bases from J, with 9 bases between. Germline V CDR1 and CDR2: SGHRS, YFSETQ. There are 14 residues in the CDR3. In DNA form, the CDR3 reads TGCGCCAGCAGCTTGGTTGGCAGTCCCTACGAGCAGTACTTC. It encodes CASSLVGSPYEQYF.

CDR3 sequence: CASSPGQGILWFF. In DNA form, the CDR3 reads TGTGCCAGCAGCCCGGGACAGGGGATATTATGGTTTTTT. The genes are TRBV7-9 and TRBJ1-4; 10 positions match TRBD1. There are 13 residues in the CDR3. From germline, CDR1 is SEHNR and CDR2 FQNEAQ (reference sequence). V shed 5 bases, J shed 16 bases, and the junction held 10 bases outside the gene matches.

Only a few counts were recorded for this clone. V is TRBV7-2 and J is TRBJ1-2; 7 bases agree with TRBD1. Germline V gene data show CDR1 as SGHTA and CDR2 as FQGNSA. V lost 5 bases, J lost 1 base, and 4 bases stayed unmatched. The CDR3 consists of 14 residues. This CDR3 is CASSRGQDNYGYTF. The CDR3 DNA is TGTGCCAGCAGCAGGGGGCAGGATAACTATGGCTACACCTTC.